The 16 T cell receptor beta chains reported below all come from one sample, sequenced in a study of blood T cell repertoires in COVID-19. Generated by immunoSEQ multiplex PCR, the TCRdb table keeps only in-frame clones and is missing some. The sample holds tens of thousands of clones, more than 80% seen once. Sequences were obtained from peripheral blood. The origin of the receptors is a woman of 80 years or more with acute or convalescent COVID-19.

The gene calls are TRBV19 and TRBJ2-1, with 10 bases identical to TRBD1. The CDR3 runs 17 residues. With 7 bases clipped from V and 5 bases from J, the junction kept 14 bases outside the gene matches. Per germline, CDR1 LNHDA and CDR2 SQIVND (reference sequence). The CDR3 nucleotides are TGTGCCAGTAAAGCCCTCCCTGGGACAGGGGCAAACAATGAGCAGTTCTTC. Its protein product is CASKALPGTGANNEQFF.

To note about this clone: One junction end disagrees with the germline gene, perhaps due to a read error. The chain combines TRBV7-7 with TRBJ2-7; 9 nucleotides match TRBD1. Germline loops: CDR1 SSHAT, CDR2 FNYEAQ (reference sequence). The CDR3 consists of 15 residues. CDR3 coding DNA: TGTGCTAGCAGCTTGCGGACAGGGGTCTCCTACGAGCAGTACTTC. As protein: CASSLRTGVSYEQYF.

V is TRBV24-1 and J is TRBJ1-2, with TRBD1 matching over 8 bases. J lost 2 bases, V lost 5 bases, and 3 bases had no gene match. This CDR3 region has 14 residues. Germline CDR1 is KGHDR and CDR2 is SFDVKD. The DNA for the CDR3 is TGTGCCACCAGTGGGGGACAGGAAAACTATGGCTACACCTTC. As protein: CATSGGQENYGYTF.

This CDR3 reads CASNGQTNTEAFF. CDR3 nucleotides: TGCGCCAGCAACGGACAAACAAACACTGAAGCTTTCTTT. The chain couples TRBV10-2 to TRBJ1-1, with D maybe TRBD1 (5 bases). V was shortened by 7 bases and J by 2 bases, with 11 bases between the two germline ends. CDR3 length equals 13 residues. Germline values: CDR1 WSHSY, CDR2 SAAADI.

This sequence joins TRBV11-2 and TRBJ1-6, with D tentatively TRBD1 (5 bases). Per the germline V gene, CDR1 is SGHAT and CDR2 is FQNNGV. CDR3 length equals 14 residues. The germline V and J ends were trimmed by 5 bases and 7 bases, with 12 bases remaining between them. In DNA form, the CDR3 reads TGTGCCAGCAGCGGAGACAGCTTCAATTCACCCCTCCACTTT. It translates to CASSGDSFNSPLHF.

The CDR3 loop reads CASRTSGTGYYGYTF. The DNA for the CDR3 is TGCGCCAGCAGGACGTCCGGGACAGGCTACTATGGCTACACCTTC. The chain links TRBV5-1 to TRBJ1-2; 8 nucleotides agree with TRBD1. Looked up from germline, CDR1 is SGHRS and CDR2 is YFSETQ. The CDR3 consists of 15 residues. J lost 3 bases, V lost 5 bases, and 9 bases had no gene match. The full variable domain, in which reference TRBV5-1 and TRBJ1-2 provide the parts outside the CDR3, is KAGVTQTPRYLIKTRGQQVTLSCSPISGHRSVSWYQQTPGQGLQFLFEYFSETQRNKGNFPGRFSGRQFSNSRSEMNVSTLELGDSALYLCASRTSGTGYYGYTFGSGTRLTVV.

V usage is TRBV7-9 and J usage is TRBJ2-3, with 9 bases matching TRBD2. V lost 2 bases to trimming and J lost 2 bases; unmatched junction nucleotides: 5. This CDR3 is built from 16 residues. Germline V lookup: CDR1 SEHNR, CDR2 FQNEAQ (reference sequence). CDR3: CASSLWRGGATDTQYF. The CDR3 DNA reads as TGTGCCAGCAGCTTATGGCGCGGGGGGGCCACAGATACGCAGTATTTT.

This sequence joins TRBV25-1 and TRBJ1-3; TRBD1 might be the D (6 bases). The CDR3 totals 17 residues. The V end was cut by 4 bases, the J end by 4 bases, with 20 bases between. Germline V lookup: CDR1 MGHDK, CDR2 SYGVNS. Written as DNA, the CDR3 is TGTGCCAGCAGTGCCGTCACAGGGTTAGGTGGAGGAAACACCATATATTTT. Residues: CASSAVTGLGGGNTIYF.

The J gene is TRBJ2-7, the V gene TRBV11-3, with D tentatively TRBD2 (5 bases). CDR1 is SGHNT and CDR2 is YENEEA in the germline V gene. This CDR3 region has 12 residues. V lost 2 bases and J 6 bases, leaving 8 bases between the germline ends. CDR3 bases: TGTGCCAGCAGCTTATCCGGAGGCGAGCAGTACTTC. It encodes CASSLSGGEQYF.

V is TRBV20-1 and J is TRBJ2-1; 10 bases line up with TRBD2. V was pared by 3 bases and J by 2 bases, with 7 bases of the junction left unmatched. CDR1 DFQATT and CDR2 SNEGSKA come from the germline V gene (reference sequence). This CDR3 spans 16 amino acids. The chain's CDR3 is CSASLQRGGTYNEQFF. The CDR3 DNA follows: TGCAGTGCTAGTCTTCAGCGGGGGGGAACCTACAATGAGCAGTTCTTC.

The chain combines TRBV12-3 or TRBV12-4 with TRBJ1-2; D remains unclear. The CDR3 has 12 residues. Trimming took 1 base from V and 7 from J, leaving 7 bases between them. Written as DNA, the CDR3 is TGTGCCAGCAGTTTAGGGTTCGGTGGCTACACCTTC. Its protein is CASSLGFGGYTF.

The chain has TRBV11-2 and TRBJ2-1; a possible D gene is TRBD1 (5 bases). V lost 5 bases to trimming and J lost 6 bases, with 20 bases between them. Germline CDR1 reads SGHAT; CDR2 reads FQNNGV. The CDR3 contains 16 residues. CDR3 loop: CASSKEPGMGSNEQFF. DNA of the CDR3: TGTGCCAGCAGCAAAGAGCCAGGGATGGGATCCAATGAGCAGTTCTTC. Together with reference TRBV11-2 and TRBJ2-1, the CDR3 gives the full variable domain: EAGVAQSPRYKIIEKRQSVAFWCNPISGHATLYWYQQILGQGPKLLIQFQNNGVVDDSQLPKDRFSAERLKGVDSTLKIQPAKLEDSAVYLCASSKEPGMGSNEQFFGPGTRLTVL.

The chain uses TRBV6-5 and TRBJ2-2, with 9 bases lining up with TRBD1. CDR1 is MNHEY, CDR2 SVGAGI, per germline. The V gene end was trimmed by 4 bases and the J gene end by 7 bases; junction bases not matched to a gene: 7. The CDR3 covers 15 residues. The CDR3 loop reads CASSSPGTGSGELFF. The CDR3, as DNA: TGTGCCAGCAGTTCCCCCGGGACAGGGAGCGGGGAGCTGTTTTTT.

The chain recombines TRBV6-5 with TRBJ2-5; 7 bases align to TRBD1. V lost 5 bases to trimming and J lost 5 bases; unmatched junction nucleotides: 8. The germline V gene has CDR1 MNHEY and CDR2 SVGAGI. CDR3 length: 14 amino acids. CDR3 region: CASSQTGLKETQYF. The CDR3 coding sequence is TGTGCCAGCAGTCAGACAGGGCTAAAGGAGACCCAGTACTTC.

The chain carries TRBV7-2 and TRBJ2-1; tentative D call: TRBD2 (7 bases). Trimming pared 5 bases from V and 0 bases from J, leaving 11 bases between. The CDR3 runs to 15 residues. Germline CDR1 is SGHTA and CDR2 is FQGNSA. CDR3 sequence reads: CASSVGGPSYNEQFF. The CDR3, as DNA: TGTGCCAGCAGCGTGGGGGGGCCCTCCTACAATGAGCAGTTCTTC.

CDR3 nucleotides: TGTGCCAGCAGTTACTATACAGGGGGTTCCTACGAGCAGTACTTC. Amino acids: CASSYYTGGSYEQYF. The rearrangement links TRBV6-5 to TRBJ2-7, with 8 bases aligning to TRBD1. The CDR3 consists of 15 residues. The J segment lost 1 base and the V segment lost 1 base, leaving 3 bases of the junction unmatched. The germline V gene has CDR1 MNHEY and CDR2 SVGAGI.